The text below deals with one T cell receptor (beta chain). The specificity of this receptor is unknown. Base qualities were left out, and no much larger clone turns up one base away. The germline V gene gives CDR1 as WSHSY and CDR2 as SAAADI. Trimmed from V: 7 bases; trimmed from J: 2 bases; junction bases lacking a gene match: 20. The cysteine opens and the phenylalanine closes a CDR3 of 21 amino acids. Of all the DNA, just the CDR3 is kept, 63 bases in frame from base 1. This entry comes from a study of T cells in tumors after PD-1 blockade (dated by TCRdb to about 2019). As for the study more broadly: Prior checkpoint blockade, systemic immunosuppressant use, and recent radiotherapy or other anti-cancer therapy within 4 weeks were grounds for patient exclusion. Peripheral blood samples averaged approximately 100,000 TCR templates (range roughly 21,000-270,000) and roughly 35,000 unique clonotypes. Patients were treated with either pembrolizumab 200 mg every 3 weeks or cemiplimab 350 mg every 2 weeks. A subset of patients also received ongoing daily vismodegib 150 mg during anti-PD-1 treatment. RECIST version 1.1 was the standard used to evaluate clinical response. To compare clonotypes in blood and tumor, bulk TCR sequencing was done on 10 to 11 peripheral blood samples taken from roughly 5 patients. Paired single-cell RNA and TCR sequencing was performed on site-matched tumors from BCC or SCC patients before and after anti-PD-1 therapy. Results the study describes overall, beyond this receptor: Roughly 40% of TCR clonotypes from the tumor were detected in blood, and certain novel exhausted tumor clones were present in blood collected before treatment, which suggests recruitment from the periphery. Where the novel T cell clones came from was not identified, and possible sources could include lymphoid organs or rare unexpanded clones inside the tumor or in the tumor periphery.

For bulk TCRbeta sequencing, genomic DNA was extracted from tumor biopsies or peripheral blood, and input amounts ranged from about 600 ng to 6,004 ng. Every patient had histologically proven advanced or metastatic basal or squamous cell carcinoma and was a poor candidate for surgical resection. Of the ten or so patients making up the basal cell carcinoma cohort, 8 underwent bulk tumor TCR sequencing. The immunoSEQ platform was used to carry out deep TCRbeta sequencing. The paper's data handling went like this. Only productive rearrangements were exported from the immunoSEQ Analyzer for further analysis. T cell phenotypes were assigned to bulk TCRbeta clonotypes by matching the clonotypes to single-cell RNA+TCR-seq clones with the same TCRbeta sequence. Tumor enrichment of a clone was calculated by dividing the clone's tumor frequency by the clone's PBMC frequency, both taken from bulk TCR sequencing. GLIPH was used to group TCRs into specificity groups, clusters of distinct TCRs likely recognizing common antigens via shared CDR3 motifs. The immuneACCESS repertoire file appears here via TCRdb, limited to in-frame rearrangements. These files lack a portion of the clones; in checked studies, under half of the deficit traces to unresolved V genes, and the cause of the others is not known. Clone size and the V and J calls come from that table; the DNA yielded D and trimming. This sample has about 19,000 clones in its table, and roughly 80% of those were observed once. Jointly, the top ten make up 20% to 30% of the sample.

The material was PBMCs, obtained after anti-PD-1 therapy. The chain is made from TRBV10-2 and TRBJ2-1; TRBD2 fits 13 bases in the junction. This clonotype originated in a human donor with advanced basal cell or squamous cell carcinoma (not recorded which). The CDR3 here reads CASIRTSGSTLRGLPYNEQFF. In nucleotides, the sequence is TGCGCCAGCATCAGGACTAGCGGGAGTACCCTAAGGGGTCTACCCTACAATGAGCAGTTCTTC.